This TCR beta chain is from a study (dated by TCRdb to between 2014 and 2016). For the wider study: The study tested whether tumor-infiltrating Tregs in breast cancer are recruited from blood Tregs or converted in situ from other CD4+ T cell subsets.

To purify naive CD4+ T cells, the Miltenyi Naive CD4+ T Cell Isolation kit was used, and CD25 microbeads served to deplete Tregs. Tregs, naive and memory CD4+ T cells from tumor, blood and ipsilateral draining lymph nodes of five or six breast cancer patients underwent full-length TCR alpha and beta sequencing. Mononuclear cells from lymph nodes or approximately 50 ml of peripheral blood were isolated by Ficoll density gradient centrifugation. A purity exceeding 90% was confirmed by FACS for the sorted cell populations. Study-wide findings and limitations: In terms of TCR gene usage, tumor memory CD4+ T cells clustered together with blood and lymph node memory CD4+ cells, as well as with lymph node naive CD4+ cells. Rather than covering whole repertoires, validation in the larger cohort was restricted to a single TCR beta V-J rearrangement. The greatest overlap of tumor-infiltrating Treg TCR alpha and beta sequences was with tumor naive CD4+ T cells, followed next by blood naive CD4+ T cells.

Full-length TCR variable regions were amplified by 5' RACE PCR using constant-region reverse primers, and then by semi-nested PCR using Nested Universal Primer A. Using the ReliaPrep RNA Cell Miniprep System, total RNA was extracted, and the SMARTer RACE 5'/3' Kit was then used to reverse transcribe the RNA into 5'RACE-ready cDNA. An Illumina MiSeq was used to sequence the full-length TCR alpha and beta libraries, which had been barcoded with multiplex adaptors. The study's own analysis went as follows. For each of nine subset-tissue groups, sequencing data from the five patients were pooled, and the groups were compared by unsupervised clustering of TCR gene usage. Repertoire similarity was calculated with the Morisita-Horn index, weighting shared sequences by their contribution to each repertoire. The public reads were quality trimmed at Q25 with fastp and then assembled into clones with MiXCR by TCRdb, keeping productive beta chains. Under each unique CDR3 protein, matching rows form one entry showing the most common genes and DNA. None of the V and J calls come from the authors' own analysis; TCRdb made them. The sample profile shows tens of thousands of distinct CDR3 sequences; around a quarter of them were found once. In total, the top ten clones hold approximately 2% of the sample.

This clonotype was seen ten or more times. No cognate antigen has been identified for it. No much larger clone is present one base from it, and per-base qualities are unavailable. V lost 0 bases and J lost 2 bases; the stretch between them is 14 bases long. The CDR3, from cysteine to phenylalanine, totals 16 residues. Only CDR3 DNA is held: 48 bases, read in frame from base 1. Looking up the germline V gene yields CDR1 SGHRS and CDR2 YFSETQ. This clonotype was sampled from a female donor with breast cancer. The sample consisted of naive CD4+ T cells sorted from blood. The cell subset or site label on this specimen signifies: naive CD4+ T cells, CD4+CD45RA+CD25-. The chain is encoded by TRBV5-1 joined to TRBJ1-1, with no D gene named confidently. The DNA reads as follows: TGCGCCAGCAGCTTGGCTACTGCTGTTTTAAACACTGAAGCTTTCTTT. Its amino acids are CASSLATAVLNTEAFF.